These 21 T cell receptor beta chains share one sample of origin, sequenced in a study of response to subunit inactivated influenza vaccine. MiXCR, run by TCRdb on the RT-PCR reads, gives a single entry per CDR3 protein. The top ten hold 6.5% to 8% of the sample, which has about 700,000 distinct CDR3 sequences, less than 15% seen once. Specimen: PBMCs from blood, collected 14 to 15 days before vaccination. The receptors here all came from a middle-aged man who received an inactivated influenza vaccine.

This clonotype turned up a few times. The rearrangement uses TRBV7-2 and TRBJ2-1; D unresolved. CDR1 and CDR2 from the germline V gene are SGHTA and FQGNSA. The CDR3 extends over 15 amino acids. The V gene lost 5 bases and the J gene lost 10 bases, with 21 bases spanning the gap. CDR3 loop: CASSLPVVHIGEQFF. The CDR3 bases are TGTGCCAGCAGCCTACCCGTTGTGCATATAGGGGAGCAGTTCTTC.

This chain uses TRBV20-1 with TRBJ2-5; the D gene is possibly TRBD2 (5 bases). There are 15 residues in the CDR3. CDR1 and CDR2 (germline): DFQATT, SNEGSKA (reference sequence). Trimming left V 0 bases short and J 2 bases short, with 13 bases between. CDR3 in DNA: TGCAGTGCTAGAGATGTCGGGAAATTACAAGAGACCCAGTACTTC. It translates to CSARDVGKLQETQYF.

The chain recombines TRBV20-1 with TRBJ2-1; TRBD2 aligns across 7 bases. This CDR3 is built from 15 residues. Unmatched junction bases numbered 12, after V lost 5 bases and J lost 5 bases. The V gene's germline CDR1 is DFQATT and CDR2 SNEGSKA (reference sequence). The CDR3 protein is CSAPLGREINNEQFF. The CDR3 DNA reads TGCAGTGCTCCTCTAGGGCGGGAGATAAACAATGAGCAGTTCTTC.

At least ten counts were recorded for this clonotype. The genes are TRBV7-2 and TRBJ2-3; 8 positions match TRBD2. After removal of 1 base from V and 2 bases from J, the junction contained 2 bases not matched to a gene. The CDR3 extends over 15 amino acids. Germline CDR1 SGHTA, CDR2 FQGNSA. The CDR3 sequence is CASSLVAGFTDTQYF. DNA for the CDR3: TGTGCCAGCAGCTTAGTAGCGGGATTCACAGATACGCAGTATTTT.

J is TRBJ2-7 and V is TRBV2, with D maybe TRBD1 (6 bases). The germline CDR1 and CDR2 sequences are SNHLY and FYNNEI. This CDR3 is 11 amino acids long. The V gene lost 1 base and the J gene lost 12 bases, with 10 bases spanning the gap. CDR3 nucleotide sequence: TGTGCCAGCAGTGAAGGGGACATCTGGTACTTC. Translation gives CASSEGDIWYF.

The chain joins TRBV7-9 to TRBJ2-7, with D unresolved. CDR1 is SEHNR, CDR2 FQNEAQ, per germline (reference sequence). Trimming removed 3 bases at V and 0 bases at J, with 9 bases between. The CDR3 spans 14 residues. The CDR3 sequence: CASSFQQSSYEQYF. The CDR3 DNA follows: TGTGCCAGCAGCTTCCAGCAGAGCTCCTACGAGCAGTACTTC.

For this clonotype: This CDR3 fails to terminate in the conserved phenylalanine or tryptophan, so it likely reflects a read error. The DNA is left out, because the CDR3 cannot be placed on it with certainty; the CDR3 is given as TCRdb lists it. The chain couples TRBV6-2 or TRBV6-3 to TRBJ2-1; no DNA check was done on the table's D call, TRBD1. Germline V CDR1 and CDR2: MNHEY, SVGEGT. The CDR3 contains 11 residues when both ends are counted. The CDR3 loop is CASSYLGQSEP.

A note on this clonotype: One end of the junction is discordant with germline, which a read error may explain. V gene TRBV20-1 combines with J gene TRBJ2-3; TRBD2 aligns across 8 bases. The germline V gene has CDR1 DFQATT and CDR2 SNEGSKA (reference sequence). The CDR3 covers 17 residues. CDR3 protein: CSARALPIAGITDTQYF. CDR3 DNA sequence: TGCAGTGCCAGAGCCCTTCCGATAGCGGGGATCACAGATACGCAGTATTTT.

This clonotype was detected ten times or more. For the CDR3, the DNA is TGTGCCAGCAGTTACTGGCGGAACACTGAAGCTTTCTTT. This codes for CASSYWRNTEAFF. The chain recombines TRBV6-5 with TRBJ1-1, with D unresolved. V lost 1 base and J lost 1, with 4 bases in between. There are 13 residues in the CDR3. CDR1 is MNHEY, CDR2 SVGAGI, per germline.

This clonotype has a handful of counts. The chain carries TRBV7-2 and TRBJ2-3, with TRBD2 identical over 7 bases. V shed 4 bases and J 0 bases; nucleotides not matched to a gene: 4. The CDR3 consists of 15 residues. Per the germline V gene, CDR1 is SGHTA and CDR2 is FQGNSA. CDR3 loop: CASSSGGKSTDTQYF. DNA for the CDR3: TGTGCCAGCAGCTCCGGGGGGAAAAGCACAGATACGCAGTATTTT.

There are a few counts of this clonotype. The chain employs TRBV6-4 and TRBJ2-1; D could derive from TRBD1 or TRBD2 (5 bases each). The germline gives CDR1 MRHNA, CDR2 SNTAGT. This CDR3 comprises 18 residues. The V end lost 0 bases, the J end lost 4 bases, and 19 bases lay between the germline ends. Here the CDR3 DNA reads TGTGCCAGCAGTGACTCGAAGAGGGGTAGTCTCATTTACAATGAGCAGTTCTTC. Encoded protein: CASSDSKRGSLIYNEQFF.

This chain uses TRBV15 with TRBJ2-7; the D gene is possibly TRBD2 (6 bases). Germline CDR1 is LNHNV and CDR2 is YYDKDF (reference sequence). Trimming stripped 1 base from V and 3 bases from J, with 13 bases between. CDR3 length equals 15 residues. CDR3 nucleotide sequence: TGTGCCACCAGCAGAGTACGAGAGGGAGGCTACGAGCAGTACTTC. It specifies CATSRVREGGYEQYF. The entire variable domain, with the rest obtained from reference TRBV15 and TRBJ2-7, is as follows: DAMVIQNPRYQVTQFGKPVTLSCSQTLNHNVMYWYQQKSSQAPKLLFHYYDKDFNNEADTPDNFQSRRPNTSFCFLDIRSPGLGDTAMYLCATSRVREGGYEQYFGPGTRLTVT.

This chain uses TRBV7-2 with TRBJ1-5; 8 bases fit TRBD1. The CDR3 length is 14 residues. Germline loops: CDR1 SGHTA, CDR2 FQGNSA. V was clipped by 4 bases and J by 3 bases; unmatched bases: 2. The CDR3 region has the DNA TGTGCCAGCAGCTACCAGGGGGCCAATCAGCCCCAGCATTTT. It codes for CASSYQGANQPQHF.

The V and J genes are TRBV12-3 or TRBV12-4 and TRBJ1-1, with TRBD1 matching over 9 bases. This CDR3 has 13 amino acids. V shed 7 bases, J shed 7 bases, and the junction held 7 bases outside the gene matches. The CDR3 loop reads CASMRTGDNEAFF. The CDR3 DNA reads as TGTGCCAGCATGAGGACAGGGGATAATGAAGCTTTCTTT.

The CDR3 coding sequence is TGTGCCAGCCGGGGGCAGGGGATCGATTCACCCCTCCACTTT. It yields the protein CASRGQGIDSPLHF. V gene TRBV25-1 combines with J gene TRBJ1-6, with D possibly being TRBD1 (6 bases). V lost 8 bases to trimming and J lost 8 bases, with 16 bases between them. This CDR3 region has 14 residues. Per the germline V gene, CDR1 is MGHDK and CDR2 is SYGVNS.

This rearrangement joins TRBV20-1 to TRBJ2-7, with D perhaps TRBD1 (5 bases). The V gene's germline CDR1 is DFQATT and CDR2 SNEGSKA (reference sequence). The CDR3 has 12 residues. V was trimmed by 3 bases and J by 4 bases, leaving 10 bases between them. CDR3 sequence: CSASGPGYEQYF. The CDR3 coding sequence is TGCAGTGCTAGTGGGCCAGGGTACGAGCAGTACTTC.

This clonotype was counted at least ten times. This sequence joins TRBV11-2 and TRBJ1-1; D call uncertain. V lost 4 bases, J lost 1 base, and 10 bases lay in between. The CDR3 consists of 14 residues. CDR1 and CDR2 from the germline V gene are SGHAT and FQNNGV. CDR3 loop: CASSSLRENTEAFF. CDR3 coding DNA: TGTGCCAGCAGCTCCCTTCGAGAGAACACTGAAGCTTTCTTT.

The V gene is TRBV30, the J gene TRBJ2-2; D remains ambiguous. Trimming took off 2 bases at V and 7 bases at J, with 11 bases between the two ends. The germline V gene has CDR1 GTSNPN and CDR2 SVGIG (reference sequence). The length of the CDR3 is 13 residues. The CDR3 DNA reads as TGTGCCTGGAGTTGGTCACCTAGCGGGGAGCTGTTTTTT. It specifies CAWSWSPSGELFF.

In its sample, this clonotype was seen a few times. The chain has TRBV6-2 or TRBV6-3 and TRBJ1-3; D uncertain. Looked up from germline, CDR1 is MNHEY and CDR2 is SVGEGT. The CDR3 is 20 amino acids. Trimming took 3 bases from V and 4 from J, leaving 28 bases between them. The CDR3 reads CASSYEWSLLSKTEGNTIYF. The CDR3 nucleotides are TGTGCCAGCAGTTATGAGTGGAGCTTGCTATCCAAGACCGAAGGAAACACCATATATTTT.

The chain is built from TRBV15 and TRBJ2-1, with D perhaps matching TRBD1 (6 bases). The germline CDR1 and CDR2 sequences are LNHNV and YYDKDF (reference sequence). Trimming left V 1 base short and J 7 bases short, with 17 bases between. CDR3 length: 16 amino acids. The CDR3 here is CATSRVRQGSRNEQFF. The CDR3 DNA follows: TGTGCCACCAGCAGAGTACGGCAGGGGAGTCGGAATGAGCAGTTCTTC.

The CDR3 is CASSPGNQHEKLFF. CDR3 coding DNA: TGTGCCAGCAGCCCCGGGAACCAGCATGAAAAACTGTTTTTT. V gene TRBV7-2 combines with J gene TRBJ1-4, with unresolved D. This CDR3 is built from 14 residues. Germline CDR1 SGHTA, CDR2 FQGNSA. V lost 5 bases to trimming and J lost 6 bases, with 13 bases between them.